This T cell receptor beta chain comes out of a study of blood T cells in healthy people across ages. The study, taken as a whole, reports: Unsorted PBMCs blocked a conclusive comparison of naive and antigen-experienced cells. Significant beta diversity loss was already apparent by age approximately 40, declining roughly linearly.

Germline CDR1 reads SEHNR; CDR2 reads FQNEAQ (reference sequence). The CDR3 runs 15 residues. V lost 2 bases, J lost 5 bases, and 15 bases lay in between. It was with a sample-barcoded 5' primer and a J-beta primer mix that a second PCR of roughly 7 to 12 cycles was run. Sequencing recovered at least 3 million CDR3-containing paired-end reads from each sample. TCRdb redid the calling of the 5' RACE reads with MiXCR, one entry per CDR3 protein. The sample gives over 1,500,000 distinct CDR3 sequences, about 50% of which show up once; over 2% is in the top ten. Details on this clonotype: The antigen remains unidentified.

Each donor supplied approximately 10 milliliters of peripheral blood. The V gene is TRBV7-9, the J gene TRBJ2-5; a weak D match, TRBD2 (6 bases). Sample: blood. This TCR was recovered from a middle-aged woman in good health. In DNA, the CDR3 is TGTGCCAGCAGCTTAACTTCTCGGGGGACGGAGACCCAGTACTTC. Amino acids: CASSLTSRGTETQYF.